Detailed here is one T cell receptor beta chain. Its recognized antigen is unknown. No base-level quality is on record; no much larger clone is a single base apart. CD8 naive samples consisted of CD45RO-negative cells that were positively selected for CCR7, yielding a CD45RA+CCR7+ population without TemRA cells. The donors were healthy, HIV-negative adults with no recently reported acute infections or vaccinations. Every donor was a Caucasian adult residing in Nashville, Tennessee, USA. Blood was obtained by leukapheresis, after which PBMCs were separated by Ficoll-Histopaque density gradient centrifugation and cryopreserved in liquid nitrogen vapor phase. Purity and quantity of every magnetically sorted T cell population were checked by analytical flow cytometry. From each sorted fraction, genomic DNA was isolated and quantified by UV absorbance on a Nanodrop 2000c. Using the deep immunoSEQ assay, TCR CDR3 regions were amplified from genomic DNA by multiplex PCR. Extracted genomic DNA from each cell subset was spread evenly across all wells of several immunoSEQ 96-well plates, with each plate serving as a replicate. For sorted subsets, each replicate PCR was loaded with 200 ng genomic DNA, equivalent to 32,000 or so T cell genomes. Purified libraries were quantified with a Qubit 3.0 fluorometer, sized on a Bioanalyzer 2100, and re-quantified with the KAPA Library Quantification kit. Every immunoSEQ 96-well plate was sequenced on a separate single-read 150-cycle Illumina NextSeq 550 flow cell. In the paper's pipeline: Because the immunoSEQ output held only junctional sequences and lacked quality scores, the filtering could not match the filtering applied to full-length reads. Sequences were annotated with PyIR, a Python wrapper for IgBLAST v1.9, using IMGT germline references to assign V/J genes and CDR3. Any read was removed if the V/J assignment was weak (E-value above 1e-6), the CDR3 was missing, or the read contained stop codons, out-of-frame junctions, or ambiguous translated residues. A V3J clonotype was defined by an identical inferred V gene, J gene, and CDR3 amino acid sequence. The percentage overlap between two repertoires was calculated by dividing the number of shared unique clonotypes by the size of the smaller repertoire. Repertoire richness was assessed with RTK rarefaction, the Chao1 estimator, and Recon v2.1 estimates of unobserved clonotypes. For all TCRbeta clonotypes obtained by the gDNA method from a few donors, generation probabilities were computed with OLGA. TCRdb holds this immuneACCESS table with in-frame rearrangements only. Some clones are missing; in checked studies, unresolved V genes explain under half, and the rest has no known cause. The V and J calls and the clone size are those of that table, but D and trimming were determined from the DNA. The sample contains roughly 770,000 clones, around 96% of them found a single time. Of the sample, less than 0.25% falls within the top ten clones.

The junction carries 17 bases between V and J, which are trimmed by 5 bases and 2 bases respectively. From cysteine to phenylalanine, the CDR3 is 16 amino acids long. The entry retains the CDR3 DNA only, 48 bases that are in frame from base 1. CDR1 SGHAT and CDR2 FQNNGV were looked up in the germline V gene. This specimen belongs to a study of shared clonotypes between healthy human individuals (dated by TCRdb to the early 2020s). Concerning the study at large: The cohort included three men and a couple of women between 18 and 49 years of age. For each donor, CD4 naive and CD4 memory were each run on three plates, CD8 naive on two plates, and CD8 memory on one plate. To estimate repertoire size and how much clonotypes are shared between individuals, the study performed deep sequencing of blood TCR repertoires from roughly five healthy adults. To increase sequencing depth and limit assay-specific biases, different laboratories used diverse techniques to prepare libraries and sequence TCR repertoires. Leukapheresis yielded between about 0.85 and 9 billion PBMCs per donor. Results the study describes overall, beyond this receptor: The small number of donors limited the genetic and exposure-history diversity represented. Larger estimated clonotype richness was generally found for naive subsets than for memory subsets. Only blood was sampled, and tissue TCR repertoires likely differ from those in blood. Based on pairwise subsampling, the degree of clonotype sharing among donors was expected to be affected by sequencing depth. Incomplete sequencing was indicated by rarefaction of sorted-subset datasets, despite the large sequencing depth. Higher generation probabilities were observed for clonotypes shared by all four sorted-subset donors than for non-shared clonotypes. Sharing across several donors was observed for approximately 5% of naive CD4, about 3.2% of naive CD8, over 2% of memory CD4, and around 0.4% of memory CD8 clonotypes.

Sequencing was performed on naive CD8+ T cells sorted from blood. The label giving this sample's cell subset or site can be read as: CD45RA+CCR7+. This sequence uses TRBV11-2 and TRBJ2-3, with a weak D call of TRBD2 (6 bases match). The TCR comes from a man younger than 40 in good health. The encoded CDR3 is CASSPTFSGSTDTQYF. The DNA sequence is TGTGCCAGCAGCCCCACGTTTAGCGGTTCCACAGATACGCAGTATTTT.